Sequencing of this T cell receptor (beta chain) was carried out in a study of blood T cell repertoires in COVID-19 (dated by TCRdb to about 2020). Study-level background: The collaborator samples originated in the United States, Italy and Spain and spanned the acute and convalescent phases of COVID-19. The prospective study material was composed of cDNA or gDNA derived from T cells, B-cell-depleted T cells, or PBMCs. Deeply sampled blood TCRbeta repertoires from subjects exposed to, actively infected with, or recovered from COVID-19 were included in the dataset. A freely available public database, intended as a resource for researchers studying the immune response to SARS-CoV-2, is where the repertoires were released. Samples came from the ongoing ImmuneRACE study (first 160 participants) plus 1,254 subjects from 6 global collaborators. Sample metadata almost always included a de-identified subject ID, COVID-19 status, age in years and sex. HLA class I and class II types, where available, came from metadata supplied by the sample provider rather than from assay-based typing.

Its CDR3 holds 20 amino acids, cysteine through phenylalanine. Here the CDR3 DNA is all that survives: 60 bases in frame from base 1. The germline V gene provides CDR1 MGHRA and CDR2 YSYEKL. Germline trimming: 1 base from V, 5 bases from J; junction bases outside gene matches: 18. The research as a whole found: The quantity of clinical and demographic metadata differed by source and by participant and was supplied without curation.

Concerning this clone itself: No cognate antigen has been identified for it. Base quality data are lacking; no much larger clone is found one base away.

Each collaborating institution followed its own protocols to collect whole blood in K2EDTA tubes. For TCRbeta analysis, collaborators shipped samples in one of three forms: frozen whole blood, isolated PBMCs, or DNA extracted from either of those sample types. TCRbeta CDR3 regions were amplified from genomic DNA by means of the immunoSEQ Assay, a bias-controlled multiplex PCR. In the source study's methods: The number of nucleated cells in each sample was estimated from the amplification of reference gene primers within the assay. Sequence reads were collapsed and filtered to measure the absolute abundance of every unique TCRbeta CDR3 rearrangement. For each sample, productive Simpson clonality was calculated by taking the square root of Simpson's diversity index across productive rearrangements. As stored in TCRdb, this immuneACCESS dataset retains in-frame rearrangements with V and J assigned. A fraction of the clones does not appear; measured against another copy, unresolved V genes explain less than half of the discrepancy, and the remainder lacks a known reason. That table is the source of V, J and clone size, and D and trimming were worked out from the DNA. The sample table holds about 130,000 clones, of which around three quarters were seen once. 10% to 14% of the sample is in the top ten clones.

Sequencing was performed on peripheral blood. Recombination connected TRBV4-1 to TRBJ2-5; TRBD2 matches 11 bases in the middle. The receptor comes from a human donor in a cohort sampled during active COVID-19. The DNA sequence reads TGCGCCAGCAGCCAAGTATTTGGTGGGGTAGCGGGGGGGCTGATGGAGACCCAGTACTTC. It translates as CASSQVFGGVAGGLMETQYF.